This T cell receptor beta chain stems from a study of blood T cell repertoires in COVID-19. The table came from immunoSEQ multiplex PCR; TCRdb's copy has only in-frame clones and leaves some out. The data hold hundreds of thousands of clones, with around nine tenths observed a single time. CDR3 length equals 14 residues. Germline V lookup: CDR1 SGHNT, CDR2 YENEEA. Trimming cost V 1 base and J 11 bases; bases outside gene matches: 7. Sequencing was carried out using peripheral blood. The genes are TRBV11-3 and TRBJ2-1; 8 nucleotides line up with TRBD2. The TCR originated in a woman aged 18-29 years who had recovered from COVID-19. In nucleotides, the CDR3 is TGTGCCAGCAGCTTAGTCGTTAGCGGGATAAAGCAGTTCTTC. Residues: CASSLVVSGIKQFF.